This T cell receptor (beta chain) derives from a study of cytomegalovirus exposure and HLA in healthy donors. Study conclusions and caveats: Presence/absence analyses supposed approximately even sequencing depth among donors.

PCR employed 60 Vbeta and 13 Jbeta primers. Sequenced by immunoSEQ multiplex PCR; TCRdb stores in-frame clones only, minus some. Its listing shows tens of thousands of clones. Comments on this clone: The antigen remains undetermined.

CDR1 and CDR2 (germline): SGHRS, YFSETQ. This CDR3 contains 16 residues. The J segment lost 1 base and the V segment lost 4 bases, leaving 9 bases of the junction unmatched. The chain links TRBV5-1 to TRBJ2-7; 9 nucleotides agree with TRBD2. Sequenced material: PBMCs. The TCR sequence derives from a woman in her thirties in good health and CMV-seropositive. CDR3 in amino acids: CASSKRAGGGSYEQYF. The CDR3 nucleotides read TGCGCCAGCAGCAAACGAGCGGGAGGCGGATCCTACGAGCAGTACTTC.